These 3 T cell receptor beta chains share one sample of origin, sequenced in a study of blood T cell repertoires in COVID-19. The assay was immunoSEQ multiplex PCR, and TCRdb's table has in-frame clones only and misses some. The sample includes 350,000 to 500,000 clones, approximately 90% of them seen just once. The sample taken for sequencing was peripheral blood. The source is a man aged 18 to 30 with COVID-19, enrolled during active disease.

This sequence joins TRBV6-1 and TRBJ2-7, with 8 bases aligning to TRBD1. This CDR3 spans 16 amino acids. Per germline, CDR1 MNHNS and CDR2 SASEGT. V was pared by 4 bases and J by 4 bases, with 12 bases of the junction left unmatched. CDR3 sequence (DNA): TGTGCCAGCAGTGGAGTTCAGGGGGCTCTCACATACGAGCAGTACTTC. Protein product: CASSGVQGALTYEQYF.

The chain recombines TRBV25-1 with TRBJ2-7; no reliable D call. V was shortened by 1 base and J by 4 bases, with 14 bases between the two germline ends. This CDR3 contains 15 residues. Per the germline V gene, CDR1 is MGHDK and CDR2 is SYGVNS. CDR3 in DNA: TGTGCCAGCAGTGAATTGACGGGTGCAACTTACGAGCAGTACTTC. This sequence encodes CASSELTGATYEQYF.

The chain links TRBV12-3 or TRBV12-4 to TRBJ2-4, with D unresolved. The CDR3 length is 12 residues. The germline V and J ends were trimmed by 5 bases and 6 bases, with 8 bases remaining between them. The CDR3 nucleotides read TGTGCCAGCAGTCAAACCAGAAACATTCAGTACTTC. Protein: CASSQTRNIQYF.